This T cell receptor (beta chain) comes out of a study of chemoradiotherapy in HPV16-positive cancers. Sequencing used immunoSEQ multiplex PCR; TCRdb keeps in-frame clones, though not all of them. This table has fewer than 9,500 clones, 71% appearing once. The CDR3 has 14 amino acids. Germline V CDR1 and CDR2: SGHTA, FQGNSA. Trimming took 5 bases from V and 8 from J, leaving 18 bases between them. The origin of this receptor is a human donor with HPV-associated anogenital cancer. The chain recombines TRBV7-2 with TRBJ1-2; perhaps TRBD1 as D (5 bases). This specimen consisted of tumor tissue, obtained from a patient who underwent chemoradiotherapy. CDR3 coding DNA: TGTGCCAGCAGCCCCGGGAGCAGGGAGGGGGGCTACACCTTC. Translating it yields CASSPGSREGGYTF. Complete variable domain (other parts from reference TRBV7-2 and TRBJ1-2): GAGVSQSPSNKVTEKGKDVELRCDPISGHTALYWYRQSLGQGLEFLIYFQGNSAPDKSGLPSDRFSAERTGGSVSTLTIQRTQQEDSAVYLCASSPGSREGGYTFGSGTRLTVV.